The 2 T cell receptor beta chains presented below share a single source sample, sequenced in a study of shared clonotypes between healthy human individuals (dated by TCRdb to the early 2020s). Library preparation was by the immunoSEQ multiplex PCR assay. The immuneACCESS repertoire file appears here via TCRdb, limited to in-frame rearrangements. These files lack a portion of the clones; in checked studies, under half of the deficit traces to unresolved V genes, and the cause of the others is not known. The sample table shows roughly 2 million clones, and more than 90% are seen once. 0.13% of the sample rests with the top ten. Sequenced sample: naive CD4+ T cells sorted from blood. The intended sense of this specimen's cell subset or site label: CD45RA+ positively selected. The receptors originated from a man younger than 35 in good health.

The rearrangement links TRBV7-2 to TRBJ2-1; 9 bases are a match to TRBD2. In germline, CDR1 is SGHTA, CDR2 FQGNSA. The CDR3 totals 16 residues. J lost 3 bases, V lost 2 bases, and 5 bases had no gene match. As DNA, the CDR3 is TGTGCCAGCAGCTTATTCGTTAGCGGGAGCTACAATGAGCAGTTCTTC. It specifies CASSLFVSGSYNEQFF.

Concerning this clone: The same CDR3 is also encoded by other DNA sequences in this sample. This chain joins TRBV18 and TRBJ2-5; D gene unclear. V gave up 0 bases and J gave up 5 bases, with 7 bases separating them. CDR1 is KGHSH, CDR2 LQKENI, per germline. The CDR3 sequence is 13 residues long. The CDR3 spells CASSPPSRETQYF. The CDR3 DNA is TGTGCCAGCTCACCACCTAGTCGGGAGACCCAGTACTTC.